The 14 T cell receptor beta chains given below trace back to one sample, sequenced in a study of cytomegalovirus exposure and HLA in healthy donors. Use of 60 Vbeta and 13 Jbeta primers characterized the PCR. Method: immunoSEQ multiplex PCR; TCRdb's copy keeps in-frame clones and lacks some. Here the sample spans tens of thousands of clones, 65% to 90% being singletons. The specimen sequenced was PBMCs. The receptors were sampled from a woman under 30 in good health and CMV-seronegative.

This sequence joins TRBV15 and TRBJ2-1, with 11 positions matching TRBD1. The CDR3 has 15 amino acids. The V segment lost 2 bases and the J segment 10 bases; nucleotides outside the gene matches: 7. CDR1 and CDR2 (germline): LNHNV, YYDKDF (reference sequence). The CDR3 loop reads CATSRPRTGGEEQFF. DNA of the CDR3: TGTGCCACCAGCAGACCGCGGACAGGGGGCGAAGAGCAGTTCTTC.

V gene TRBV5-1 combines with J gene TRBJ2-1, with TRBD2 identical over 8 bases. The length of the CDR3 is 15 residues. Unmatched junction bases numbered 7, after V lost 1 base and J lost 7 bases. Germline values: CDR1 SGHRS, CDR2 YFSETQ. DNA of the CDR3: TGCGCCAGCAGCTTGCGAGCGGGAGTAGGTAATGAGCAGTTCTTC. This encodes CASSLRAGVGNEQFF.

As for this clone: A read error may produce the germline difference seen at one junction end. CDR3 sequence: CSSGFGTYEQYF. Written as DNA, the CDR3 is TGTTCCAGCGGCTTCGGGACCTACGAGCAGTACTTC. The V gene is TRBV7-9, the J gene TRBJ2-7, with a weak D call TRBD2 (5 bases). The CDR3 spans 12 residues. Germline V CDR1 and CDR2: SEHNR, FQNEAQ (reference sequence).

The CDR3, as DNA: TGTGCCAGCAGCTTAGCGGGGGGGATCACAGATACGCAGTATTTT. As protein: CASSLAGGITDTQYF. The chain uses TRBV7-2 and TRBJ2-3; TRBD2 aligns across 7 bases. The CDR3 runs 15 residues. Germline CDR1 SGHTA, CDR2 FQGNSA. Trimming cost V 0 bases and J 2 bases; bases outside gene matches: 2.

This chain connects TRBV7-2 to TRBJ2-7; the match to TRBD2 covers 9 bases. Germline V gives CDR1 SGHTA, CDR2 FQGNSA. The length of the CDR3 is 14 residues. V lost 5 bases to trimming and J lost 4 bases; unmatched junction nucleotides: 6. The CDR3 DNA reads TGTGCCAGCAGCCTTAGCGGGGGAGTGTACGAGCAGTACTTC. This translates into CASSLSGGVYEQYF.

The genes are TRBV10-3 and TRBJ1-1, with 9 bases that match TRBD1. The CDR3 totals 23 residues. Germline loops: CDR1 ENHRY, CDR2 SYGVKD. V was clipped by 5 bases and J by 1 base; unmatched bases: 29. DNA of the CDR3: TGTGCCATCAGTAAAATATCGCAAGCGGGACAGGGTATAATCGCTCTTCCGAACACTGAAGCTTTCTTT. Its translation: CAISKISQAGQGIIALPNTEAFF.

On this clone itself: Germline is not matched at one junction end, which may reflect a read error. This sequence joins TRBV4-1 and TRBJ2-5; D gene ambiguous. CDR1 is MGHRA, CDR2 YSYEKL, per germline. This CDR3 region has 15 residues. The CDR3 DNA is TGCGCCAGCAGACAAGTTGGCTCCCAGAGGGAGACCCAGTACTTC. Its translation is CASRQVGSQRETQYF.

This clone occurred a few times. The chain joins TRBV5-1 to TRBJ1-2, with 7 bases fitting TRBD1. With V trimmed by 2 bases and J by 6 bases, 4 bases remained unmatched. The germline CDR1 and CDR2 sequences are SGHRS and YFSETQ. The CDR3 spans 13 residues. CDR3 DNA sequence: TGCGCCAGCAGCTTAGGGACAGTGAATGGCTACACCTTC. It specifies CASSLGTVNGYTF.

Here the CDR3 reads CASSIVTGASYEQYF. Here the CDR3 DNA reads TGTGCCAGCAGTATAGTGACAGGCGCCTCCTACGAGCAGTACTTC. The V gene is TRBV11-2, the J gene TRBJ2-7; maybe TRBD1 (6 bases). The CDR3 consists of 15 residues. From germline, CDR1 is SGHAT and CDR2 FQNNGV. Trimming removed 6 bases from V and 0 bases from J, with 15 bases in between.

With respect to this clone: Its ends do not fully match the called genes, so a read error is possible. V usage is TRBV7-9 and J usage is TRBJ2-7, with 8 bases lining up with TRBD1. This CDR3 spans 13 amino acids. Germline-derived CDR1 and CDR2 are SEHNR and FQNEAQ (reference sequence). In DNA form, the CDR3 reads TGTTCCAGCAGATCGACAGGGGCCTACGAGCAGTACTTC. This codes for CSSRSTGAYEQYF.

This clone was recorded only once. This CDR3 is also generated by other DNA sequences in the sample. This chain uses TRBV5-1 with TRBJ1-4, with unresolved D. CDR3 length: 14 residues. Trimming pared 3 bases from V and 0 bases from J, leaving 6 bases between. Germline loops: CDR1 SGHRS, CDR2 YFSETQ. DNA of the CDR3: TGCGCCAGCAGCTCCCCTGCAACTAATGAAAAACTGTTTTTT. It is translated as CASSSPATNEKLFF. Supplemented by reference TRBV5-1 and TRBJ1-4, the full variable domain reads KAGVTQTPRYLIKTRGQQVTLSCSPISGHRSVSWYQQTPGQGLQFLFEYFSETQRNKGNFPGRFSGRQFSNSRSEMNVSTLELGDSALYLCASSSPATNEKLFFGSGTQLSVL.

The V call is TRBV29-1, the J call TRBJ2-2; 13 bases are a match to TRBD2. Germline V gene lookup returns CDR1 SQVTM and CDR2 ANQGSEA. V shed 5 bases and J 2 bases; nucleotides not matched to a gene: 5. CDR3 size: 16 residues. The DNA for the CDR3 is TGCAGCGTTAAAGGGACTAGCGGGGCAAACACCGGGGAGCTGTTTTTT. It specifies CSVKGTSGANTGELFF.

This clone was seen only a few times. The chain has TRBV7-3 and TRBJ2-5, with 8 bases that match TRBD2. The CDR3 extends over 15 amino acids. Trimming cost V 5 bases and J 5 bases; bases outside gene matches: 10. The germline CDR1 and CDR2 sequences are SGHTA and FQGTGA. The CDR3 sequence is CASSLMGTSRETQYF. Written as DNA, the CDR3 is TGTGCCAGCAGCCTAATGGGGACTAGTAGGGAGACCCAGTACTTC. Complete variable domain (other parts from reference TRBV7-3 and TRBJ2-5): GAGVSQTPSNKVTEKGKYVELRCDPISGHTALYWYRQSLGQGPEFLIYFQGTGAADDSGLPNDRFFAVRPEGSVSTLKIQRTERGDSAVYLCASSLMGTSRETQYFGPGTRLLVL.

The CDR3 loop is CASSLGRAMNTEAFF. In nucleotides, the CDR3 is TGTGCCAGCAGTTTGGGCAGGGCGATGAACACTGAAGCTTTCTTT. The chain couples TRBV28 to TRBJ1-1; possibly TRBD1 for D (5 bases). CDR3 length: 15 residues. Germline CDR1 and CDR2: MDHEN and SYDVKM. Trimming removed 3 bases at V and 0 bases at J, with 11 bases between.